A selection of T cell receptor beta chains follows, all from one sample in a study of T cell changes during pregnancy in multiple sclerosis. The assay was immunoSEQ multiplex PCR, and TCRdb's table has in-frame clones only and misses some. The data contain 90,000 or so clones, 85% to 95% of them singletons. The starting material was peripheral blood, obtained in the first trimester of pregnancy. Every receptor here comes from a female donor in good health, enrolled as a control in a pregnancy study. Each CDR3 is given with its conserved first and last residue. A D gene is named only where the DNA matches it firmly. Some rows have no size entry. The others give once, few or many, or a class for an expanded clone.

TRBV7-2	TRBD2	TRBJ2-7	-	TGTGCCAGCAGCTCCTCTAGCGGGGAATTGTACGAGCAGTACTTC	CASSSSSGELYEQYF
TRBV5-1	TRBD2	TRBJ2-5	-	TGCGCCAGCAGCCCAACCGGGACTAGCGGGGGGGCCGAGACCCAGTACTTC	CASSPTGTSGGAETQYF
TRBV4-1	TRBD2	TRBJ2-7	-	TGCGCCAGCAGCCTCCGGCGGGGGATCTCCTACGAGCAGTACTTC	CASSLRRGISYEQYF
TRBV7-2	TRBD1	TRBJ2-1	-	TGTGCCAGCAGCTTAGCACCCGGGACAGGGGGGTTCAATGAGCAGTTCTTC	CASSLAPGTGGFNEQFF
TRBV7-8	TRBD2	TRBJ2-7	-	TGTGCCAGCAGCTTAAGCGGGGGTGGCCAGGAGCAGTACTTC	CASSLSGGGQEQYF
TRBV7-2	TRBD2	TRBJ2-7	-	TGTGCCAGCAGCTTTAGCGGGGGGGCCTTCGAGCAGTACTTC	CASSFSGGAFEQYF
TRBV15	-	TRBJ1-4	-	TGTGCCACCAGCCCAGTAGGACAGTTCAATGAAAAACTGTTTTTT	CATSPVGQFNEKLFF
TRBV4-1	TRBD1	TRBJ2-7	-	TGCGCCAGCAGCCACTGGACAGGGACGTACGAGCAGTACTTC	CASSHWTGTYEQYF
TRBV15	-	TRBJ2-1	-	TGTGCCACCAGCAGCCGGAGGGGAGTGGATGAGCAGTTCTTC	CATSSRRGVDEQFF
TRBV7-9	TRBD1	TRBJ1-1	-	TGTGCCAGCGCATTGGACAGGGGGACTGAAGCTTTCTTT	CASALDRGTEAFF
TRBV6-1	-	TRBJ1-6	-	TGTGCCAGCAGTTCAGGGTCCGGCTATAATTCACCCCTCCACTTT	CASSSGSGYNSPLHF
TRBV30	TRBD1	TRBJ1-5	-	TGTGCCTGGGGGGGACAGACAAAACAGCCCCAGCATTTT	CAWGGQTKQPQHF
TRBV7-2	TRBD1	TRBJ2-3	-	TGTGCCAGCAGCTTCCGGGACAGGGTCACAGATACGCAGTATTTT	CASSFRDRVTDTQYF
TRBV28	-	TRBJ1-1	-	TGTGCCAGCAGTTTTGGGCATATCGGGAACACTGAAGCTTTCTTT	CASSFGHIGNTEAFF
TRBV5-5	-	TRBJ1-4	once	TGTGCCAGCAGCTTTCCAGCAACTAATGAAAAACTGTTTTTT	CASSFPATNEKLFF
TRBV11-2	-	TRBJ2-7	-	TGTGCCAGCAGCTCCCCTTTGGGGTCCAGCGGATACGAGCAGTACTTC	CASSSPLGSSGYEQYF
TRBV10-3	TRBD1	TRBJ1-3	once	TGTGCCATCAGTGACCTCTTGGGACAGAATTGGAACACCATATATTTT	CAISDLLGQNWNTIYF
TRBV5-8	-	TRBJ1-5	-	TGTGCCAGCAGCTTGGCCTTGCGACAAGGGGATCGGCCCCAGCATTTT	CASSLALRQGDRPQHF
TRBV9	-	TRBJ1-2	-	TGTGCCAGCAGCCCCTCAGGGGAGAAGGCCTATTATGGCTACACCTTC	CASSPSGEKAYYGYTF
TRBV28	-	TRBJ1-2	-	TGTGCCAGCAGTTTATATCTGGGCCGGCAGGGCTACACCTTC	CASSLYLGRQGYTF
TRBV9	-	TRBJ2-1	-	TGTGCCAGCAGCCTCGACATGTACTCCACCTACAATGAGCAGTTCTTC	CASSLDMYSTYNEQFF
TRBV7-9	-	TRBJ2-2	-	TGTGCCAGCAGCTGGGACATCGCGAACACCGGGGAGCTGTTTTTT	CASSWDIANTGELFF
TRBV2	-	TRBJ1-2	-	TGTGCCAGCAGCCCAGGGTTTAACTATGGCTACACCTTC	CASSPGFNYGYTF
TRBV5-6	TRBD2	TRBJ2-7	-	TGTGCCAGCAGCTTGAGGGCGGGGGGGCCCTCCTACGAGCAGTACTTC	CASSLRAGGPSYEQYF
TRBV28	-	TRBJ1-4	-	TGTGCCAGCAGTTCAGGGACTGGGGGACCAAGAGAAAAACTGTTTTTT	CASSSGTGGPREKLFF
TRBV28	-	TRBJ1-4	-	TGTGCCAGCACCTCGGGGAGGCTAATTAATGAAAAACTGTTTTTT	CASTSGRLINEKLFF
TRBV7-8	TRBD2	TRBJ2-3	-	TGTGCCAGCAGCCCCCAGACGACTAGCAGCGATACGCAGTATTTT	CASSPQTTSSDTQYF
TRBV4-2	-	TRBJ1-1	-	TGTGCCAGCAGCCAGCCTACAGGGATAAACACTGAAGCTTTCTTT	CASSQPTGINTEAFF
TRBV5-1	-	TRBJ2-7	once	TGCGCCAGCGCAGAAGGGAGGTCCTTCTCCTACGAGCAGTACTTC	CASAEGRSFSYEQYF
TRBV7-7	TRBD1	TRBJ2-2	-	TGTGCTAGCAGCGCGACAGGGATCACCGGGGAGCTGTTTTTT	CASSATGITGELFF
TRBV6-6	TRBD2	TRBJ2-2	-	TGTGCCAGCAGTCCAGCGGGGGGGTACACCGGGGAGCTGTTTTTT	CASSPAGGYTGELFF
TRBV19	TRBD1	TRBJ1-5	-	TGTGCCAGTAACCCGGGACAGGGTGAACAGCCCCAGCATTTT	CASNPGQGEQPQHF
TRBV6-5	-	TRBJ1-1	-	TGTGCCAGCAGCCGTGATACGGGGAACACTGAAGCTTTCTTT	CASSRDTGNTEAFF
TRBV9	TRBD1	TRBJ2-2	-	TGTGCCAGCAGCGTACGACAGGGACCTCCCCCCGGGGAGCTGTTTTTT	CASSVRQGPPPGELFF
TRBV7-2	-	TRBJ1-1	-	TGTGCCATCTATAGGACATCTGGTGGCACTGAAGCTTTCTTT	CAIYRTSGGTEAFF
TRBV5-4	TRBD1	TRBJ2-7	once	TGTGCCAGCAGCCACGGGACAGGGGGCACCAGGGGTTACGAGCAGTACTTC	CASSHGTGGTRGYEQYF
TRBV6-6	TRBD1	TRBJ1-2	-	TGTGCCAGCAGTTACCGCGGACAGGGCTATGGCTACACCTTC	CASSYRGQGYGYTF
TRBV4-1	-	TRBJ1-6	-	TGCGCCAGCAGCCAAGATGGGGGGTATAATTCACCCCTCCACTTT	CASSQDGGYNSPLHF
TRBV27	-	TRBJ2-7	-	TGTGCCAGCAGTCCCGTAGACGGGGCCTACGAGCAGTACTTC	CASSPVDGAYEQYF
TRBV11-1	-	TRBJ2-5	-	TGTGCCAGCAGCTTACAGTCGGAGACCCAGTACTTC	CASSLQSETQYF
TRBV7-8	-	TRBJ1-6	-	TGTGCCAGCAGCTTAGGCCAAGGAGGTTCACCCCTCCACTTT	CASSLGQGGSPLHF
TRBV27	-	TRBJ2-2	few	TGTGCCAGCAGTCGGGGGATCTTGGTGGCCGGGGAGCTGTTTTTT	CASSRGILVAGELFF
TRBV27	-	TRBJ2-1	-	TGTGCCAGCAGTTTCTCCTTAGGGGGTGAGCAGTTCTTC	CASSFSLGGEQFF
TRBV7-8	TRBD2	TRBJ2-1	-	TGTGCCAGCAGCTTTGGGCGGGGACTACCTAATGAGCAGTTCTTC	CASSFGRGLPNEQFF
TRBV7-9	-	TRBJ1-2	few	TGTGCCAGCAGCTTCGGGGCTAACTATGGCTACACCTTC	CASSFGANYGYTF
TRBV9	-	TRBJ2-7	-	TGTGCCAGCAGCGTAGATTGGGGCAACTCCTACGAGCAGTACTTC	CASSVDWGNSYEQYF
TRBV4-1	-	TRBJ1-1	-	TGCGCCAGCAGCCAAGAACGGACGCGGGGTCGGGTTGAAGCTTTCTTT	CASSQERTRGRVEAFF
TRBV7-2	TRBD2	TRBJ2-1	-	TGTGCCAGCAGCTCCAGGAATCGGCGGGGGTTTTACAATGAGCAGTTCTTC	CASSSRNRRGFYNEQFF
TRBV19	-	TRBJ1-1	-	TGTGCCAGTAGTCCTTTCGGACAGTCCACTGAAGCTTTCTTT	CASSPFGQSTEAFF
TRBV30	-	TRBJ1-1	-	TGTGCCTGGAGTTTCCGGGCCACAGGCGACGGGGCTTTCTTT	CAWSFRATGDGAFF